A single sample is the source of the 20 T cell receptor beta chains below, sequenced in a study of T cell responses to AZD1222 COVID-19 vaccine. Generated by immunoSEQ multiplex PCR, the TCRdb table keeps only in-frame clones and is missing some. The table lists 100,000 or so clones, roughly 89% of them singletons. Sequenced material: peripheral blood, taken on day 0 of AZD1222 vaccination. These receptors came from an adult in good health.

This clone was counted a single time. V is TRBV3-1 (or the pseudogene TRBV3-2) and J is TRBJ1-2; D may be TRBD1 (5 bases). The CDR3 is made up of 16 amino acids. Trimming stripped 1 base from V and 8 bases from J, with 20 bases between. Germline V gives CDR1 LGHDT, CDR2 YNNKEL (reference sequence). CDR3 protein: CASSQGGGGGAYGYTF. The CDR3 bases are TGTGCCAGCAGCCAAGGGGGGGGAGGTGGAGCGTACGGCTACACCTTC.

The V and J genes are TRBV7-6 and TRBJ2-1; tentatively, D is TRBD1 (6 bases). Trimming left V 0 bases short and J 0 bases short, with 12 bases between. This CDR3 spans 17 amino acids. Germline values: CDR1 SGHVS, CDR2 FNYEAQ. CDR3 sequence (DNA): TGTGCCAGCAGCTTAGCGAGAGACAGGACCTCCTACAATGAGCAGTTCTTC. It translates to CASSLARDRTSYNEQFF. Together with reference TRBV7-6 and TRBJ2-1, the CDR3 gives the full variable domain: GAGVSQSPRYKVTKRGQDVALRCDPISGHVSLYWYRQALGQGPEFLTYFNYEAQQDKSGLPNDRFSAERPEGSISTLTIQRTEQRDSAMYRCASSLARDRTSYNEQFFGPGTRLTVL.

The V call is TRBV6-2 or TRBV6-3, the J call TRBJ1-1, with D perhaps TRBD1 (5 bases). The germline V gene encodes CDR1 MNHEY and CDR2 SVGEGT. The ends were cut back, 4 bases at V and 1 base at J, with 13 bases in the middle. The CDR3 is 15 residues long. CDR3 in DNA: TGTGCCAGCAGTTCCCTCGGGGGTTCGAACACTGAAGCTTTCTTT. This codes for CASSSLGGSNTEAFF.

The chain uses TRBV19 and TRBJ2-5; TRBD1 matches 7 bases. The germline V gene has CDR1 LNHDA and CDR2 SQIVND (reference sequence). V was pared by 6 bases and J by 4 bases, with 17 bases of the junction left unmatched. CDR3 length equals 17 residues. The CDR3 sequence: CASSTQGTALVSETQYF. CDR3 coding DNA: TGTGCCAGTAGCACACAGGGGACAGCTCTTGTATCAGAGACCCAGTACTTC.

The CDR3 spells CASSVGDRINQPQHF. In DNA, the CDR3 is TGTGCCAGCAGCGTAGGGGACAGGATAAATCAGCCCCAGCATTTT. The chain carries TRBV9 and TRBJ1-5, with 8 bases that match TRBD1. CDR3 length: 15 amino acids. Per the germline V gene, CDR1 is SGDLS and CDR2 is YYNGEE. Trimming took 0 bases from V and 4 from J; bases not matched to a gene: 3.

This clone was counted a single time. J is TRBJ1-1 and V is TRBV27; TRBD1 might be the D (5 bases). This CDR3 is built from 14 residues. CDR1 MNHEY and CDR2 SMNVEV come from the germline V gene (reference sequence). V shed 5 bases and J shed 1 base, with 11 bases lying between them. The DNA for the CDR3 is TGTGCCAGCAGTCCCTTAGACAGGAACACTGAAGCTTTCTTT. Translated, it gives CASSPLDRNTEAFF.

V is TRBV6-5 and J is TRBJ1-2; no clear D gene. Germline CDR1 is MNHEY and CDR2 is SVGAGI. Trimming took off 0 bases at V and 4 bases at J, with 12 bases between the two ends. The CDR3 consists of 15 residues. The CDR3 is CASSYSAVRTYGYTF. As DNA, the CDR3 is TGTGCCAGCAGTTACTCCGCAGTGCGGACCTATGGCTACACCTTC.

This clone was seen more than once but under ten times. The chain combines TRBV7-9 with TRBJ1-5, with a possible D match to TRBD1 (6 bases). The CDR3 runs 13 residues. V was clipped by 5 bases and J by 8 bases, with 13 bases between them. Germline V gene lookup returns CDR1 SEHNR and CDR2 FQNEAQ (reference sequence). As DNA, the CDR3 is TGTGCCAGCAGCCGGACAGCCGCGGAGCCCCAGCATTTT. Translating it yields CASSRTAAEPQHF.

The V and J genes are TRBV7-9 and TRBJ2-1; D may be TRBD2 (7 bases). The V gene lost 1 base and the J gene lost 6 bases, with 13 bases spanning the gap. The CDR3 is 15 residues long. Germline lookup yields CDR1 SEHNR and CDR2 FQNEAQ (reference sequence). The CDR3 is CASSLVGGAGNEQFF. In DNA form, the CDR3 reads TGTGCCAGCAGCTTAGTTGGGGGGGCAGGCAATGAGCAGTTCTTC.

This chain links TRBV15 with TRBJ2-2, with a tentative D call TRBD1 (6 bases). This CDR3 region has 16 residues. CDR1 is LNHNV and CDR2 is YYDKDF in the germline V gene (reference sequence). V gave up 2 bases and J gave up 4 bases, with 14 bases separating them. CDR3 residues: CATSRLRTASTGELFF. The CDR3 region has the DNA TGTGCCACCAGCAGACTTAGGACAGCGAGCACCGGGGAGCTGTTTTTT.

The genes are TRBV2 and TRBJ1-5, with 10 positions matching TRBD1. The CDR3 sequence is 16 residues long. The germline V gene encodes CDR1 SNHLY and CDR2 FYNNEI. J gave up 6 bases and V 2 bases, and 7 bases lay outside the gene matches. CDR3: CASSESPTGGVQPQHF. For the CDR3, the DNA is TGTGCCAGCAGTGAATCCCCGACAGGGGGCGTTCAGCCCCAGCATTTT.

The chain has TRBV27 and TRBJ2-7; D is possibly TRBD1 (5 bases). The V gene lost 2 bases and the J gene lost 3 bases, with 14 bases spanning the gap. The germline V gene encodes CDR1 MNHEY and CDR2 SMNVEV (reference sequence). The CDR3 loop spans 15 amino acids. The DNA of the CDR3 is TGTGCCAGCAGTTTAGGGGCAGGGCCCAACTACGAGCAGTACTTC. The encoded protein is CASSLGAGPNYEQYF.

The chain combines TRBV9 with TRBJ2-2; 7 bases line up with TRBD1. Per the germline V gene, CDR1 is SGDLS and CDR2 is YYNGEE. The ends lost 4 bases at V and 0 bases at J; junction bases unmatched: 3. This CDR3 has 15 residues. The CDR3: CASSPGTANTGELFF. The CDR3 nucleotides are TGTGCCAGCAGCCCCGGGACAGCGAACACCGGGGAGCTGTTTTTT. Variable domain in full (rest from reference TRBV9 and TRBJ2-2): DSGVTQTPKHLITATGQRVTLRCSPRSGDLSVYWYQQSLDQGLQFLIQYYNGEERAKGNILERFSAQQFPDLHSELNLSSLELGDSALYFCASSPGTANTGELFFGEGSRLTVL.

The chain joins TRBV5-6 to TRBJ1-2; 12 bases fit TRBD1. V lost 5 bases to trimming and J lost 8 bases; unmatched junction nucleotides: 10. The CDR3 covers 15 residues. The germline V gene encodes CDR1 SGHDT and CDR2 YYEEEE. The chain's CDR3 is CASRRLGQGAEGYTF. The CDR3 DNA reads TGTGCCAGCAGACGTCTGGGACAGGGGGCAGAGGGCTACACCTTC.

The rearrangement links TRBV11-2 to TRBJ1-1; 7 bases are shared with TRBD1. J gave up 4 bases and V 3 bases, and 8 bases lay outside the gene matches. CDR3 length: 15 residues. CDR1 is SGHAT and CDR2 is FQNNGV in the germline V gene. The CDR3 loop is CASSFTLGQVTEAFF. CDR3 DNA: TGTGCCAGCAGCTTTACCCTTGGACAGGTCACTGAAGCTTTCTTT.

CDR3: CASSSGQDTFKQYF. The CDR3 DNA follows: TGCGCCAGCAGCTCCGGACAGGACACTTTCAAGCAGTACTTC. This chain connects TRBV5-1 to TRBJ2-7, with 7 bases matching TRBD1. Germline assignment: CDR1 SGHRS and CDR2 YFSETQ. V was pared by 3 bases and J by 8 bases, with 11 bases of the junction left unmatched. The CDR3 runs 14 residues.

V gene TRBV5-5 combines with J gene TRBJ1-1; 7 bases align to TRBD1. Per germline, CDR1 SGHKS and CDR2 YYEKEE (reference sequence). After removal of 2 bases from V and 1 base from J, the junction contained 8 bases not matched to a gene. The CDR3 consists of 16 residues. CDR3 protein: CASSFYRGVSNTEAFF. CDR3 nucleotide sequence: TGTGCCAGCAGCTTTTACAGGGGAGTTTCGAACACTGAAGCTTTCTTT.

The chain links TRBV7-2 to TRBJ1-2, with D perhaps matching TRBD1 (5 bases). The CDR3 sequence is 14 residues long. With 5 bases removed from V and 0 bases from J, the gap between germline ends came to 10 bases. Germline assignment: CDR1 SGHTA and CDR2 FQGNSA. The DNA of the CDR3 is TGTGCCAGCAGCCCGTCGACAGCTAACTATGGCTACACCTTC. Amino acids: CASSPSTANYGYTF.

V usage is TRBV5-4 and J usage is TRBJ2-7; TRBD1 matches at 7 bases. J was trimmed by 0 bases and V by 4 bases; bases with no gene match: 7. The length of the CDR3 is 15 residues. Looked up from germline, CDR1 is SGHNT and CDR2 is YYREEE (reference sequence). CDR3 sequence reads: CASSPSGTDSYEQYF. CDR3 sequence (DNA): TGTGCCAGCAGCCCCTCTGGGACAGACTCCTACGAGCAGTACTTC.

The chain combines TRBV19 with TRBJ1-2; D gene uncertain. CDR3 size: 11 residues. Trimming pared 8 bases from V and 8 bases from J, leaving 12 bases between. Germline V CDR1 and CDR2: LNHDA, SQIVND (reference sequence). The DNA of the CDR3 is TGTGCCAGTTCAGACGGACTCGGCTACACCTTC. Translated: CASSDGLGYTF.